Below, one TCR beta chain is given with its context. Its antigen is as yet unknown. This entry comes from a study of T cells in tuberculosis. Study outcomes and limitations: Cases with active tuberculosis were adults, while controls were adolescents.

Sequencing used immunoSEQ multiplex PCR; TCRdb keeps in-frame clones, though not all of them. The table has 40,000 or so clones, approximately 93% seen once. Documented time point: new active TB diagnosis, blood taken before or within 7 days of starting treatment. Each patient had positive sputum smear microscopy and/or positive culture. Germline V lookup: CDR1 SGHTA, CDR2 FQGTGA. The CDR3 loop spans 17 amino acids. After removal of 2 bases from V and 6 bases from J, the junction contained 14 bases not matched to a gene. This clonotype originated in an adult with tuberculosis. The J gene is TRBJ1-2, the V gene TRBV7-3; 8 nucleotides match TRBD1. The sequences come from PBMCs, collected at tuberculosis diagnosis. The CDR3 DNA follows: TGTGCCAGCAGCTTAGACGCCGGGACAGGAAGAAGGGATGGCTACACCTTC. It translates to CASSLDAGTGRRDGYTF. Based on the CDR3 plus reference TRBV7-3 and TRBJ1-2, the full variable domain is GAGVSQTPSNKVTEKGKYVELRCDPISGHTALYWYRQSLGQGPEFLIYFQGTGAADDSGLPNDRFFAVRPEGSVSTLKIQRTERGDSAVYLCASSLDAGTGRRDGYTFGSGTRLTVV.